This T cell receptor beta chain was obtained from a study of cytomegalovirus exposure and HLA in healthy donors. Study-wide findings and caveats: On later analysis, the bulk of CMV-associated TCR beta chains appeared to be HLA-restricted.

This CDR3 region has 15 residues. Germline CDR1 GTSNPN, CDR2 SVGIG (reference sequence). V shed 0 bases and J 4 bases; nucleotides not matched to a gene: 6. As for this clone: Its antigen is not known.

The PCR contained 60 Vbeta and 13 Jbeta primers. Assay used: immunoSEQ multiplex PCR; TCRdb lists only in-frame clones, some missing. The table includes approximately 140,000 clones, around four fifths detected once. This sequence joins TRBV30 and TRBJ1-1; 9 nucleotides line up with TRBD1. The clonotype originates from a man aged 30 to 39 in good health and CMV-seronegative. Sequencing was performed on PBMCs. The CDR3 is CAWSVPGQGTTEAFF. The CDR3 DNA sequence: TGTGCCTGGAGTGTACCAGGACAGGGGACCACTGAAGCTTTCTTT.